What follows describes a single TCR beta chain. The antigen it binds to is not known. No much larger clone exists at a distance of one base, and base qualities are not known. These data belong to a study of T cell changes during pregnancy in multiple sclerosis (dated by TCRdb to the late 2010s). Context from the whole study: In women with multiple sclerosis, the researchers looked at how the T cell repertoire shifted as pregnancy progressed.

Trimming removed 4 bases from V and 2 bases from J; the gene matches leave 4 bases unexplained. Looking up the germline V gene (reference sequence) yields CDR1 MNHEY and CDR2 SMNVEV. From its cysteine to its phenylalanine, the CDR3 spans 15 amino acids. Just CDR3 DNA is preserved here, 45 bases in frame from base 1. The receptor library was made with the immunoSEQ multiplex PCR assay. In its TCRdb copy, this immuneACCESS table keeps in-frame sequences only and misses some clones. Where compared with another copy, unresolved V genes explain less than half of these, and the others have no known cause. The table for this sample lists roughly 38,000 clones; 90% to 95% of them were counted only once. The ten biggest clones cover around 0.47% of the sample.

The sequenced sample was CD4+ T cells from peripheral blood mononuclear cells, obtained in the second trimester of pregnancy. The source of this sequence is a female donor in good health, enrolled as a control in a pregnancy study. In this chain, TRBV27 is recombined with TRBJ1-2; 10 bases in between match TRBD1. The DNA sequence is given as TGTGCCAGCAGTTCCCTGGACAGGGGGAACTATGGCTACACCTTC. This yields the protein CASSSLDRGNYGYTF.